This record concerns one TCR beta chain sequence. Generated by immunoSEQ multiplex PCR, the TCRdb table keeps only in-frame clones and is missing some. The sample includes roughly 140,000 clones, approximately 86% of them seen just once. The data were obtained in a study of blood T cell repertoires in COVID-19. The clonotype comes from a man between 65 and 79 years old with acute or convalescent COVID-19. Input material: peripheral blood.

The CDR3, as DNA: TGTGCCAGCAGCTTAGGGACAAACACTGAAGCTTTCTTT. Translated: CASSLGTNTEAFF. The rearrangement uses TRBV7-2 and TRBJ1-1, with a weak D call TRBD1 (5 bases). Germline lookup yields CDR1 SGHTA and CDR2 FQGNSA. Trimming left V 1 base short and J 2 bases short, with 5 bases between. This CDR3 region has 13 residues.